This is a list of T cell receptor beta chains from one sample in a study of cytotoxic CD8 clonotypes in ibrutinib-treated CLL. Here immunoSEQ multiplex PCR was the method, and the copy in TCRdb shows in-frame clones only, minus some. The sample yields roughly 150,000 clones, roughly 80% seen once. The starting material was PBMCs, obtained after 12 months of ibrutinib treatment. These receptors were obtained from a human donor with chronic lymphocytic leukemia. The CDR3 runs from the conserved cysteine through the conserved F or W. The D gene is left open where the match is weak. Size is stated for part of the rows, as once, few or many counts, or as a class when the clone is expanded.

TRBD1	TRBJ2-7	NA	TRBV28	CASKSRPGQTYEQYF	TGTGCCAGCAAATCCCGACCGGGACAGACCTACGAGCAGTACTTC
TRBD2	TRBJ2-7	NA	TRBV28	CASSITSGGAFEQYF	TGTGCCAGCAGCATCACTAGCGGGGGGGCCTTTGAGCAGTACTTC
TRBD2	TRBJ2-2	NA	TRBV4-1	CASSQATSGRGTGELFF	TGCGCCAGCAGCCAAGCGACAAGCGGGAGGGGCACCGGGGAGCTGTTTTTT
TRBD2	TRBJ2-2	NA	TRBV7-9	CASSSGRLAGGQNTGELFF	TGTGCCAGCAGCTCGGGTCGACTAGCGGGAGGGCAAAACACCGGGGAGCTGTTTTTT
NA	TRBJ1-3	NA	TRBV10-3	CAISPGSSGNTIYF	TGTGCCATCAGTCCAGGCAGCTCTGGAAACACCATATATTTT
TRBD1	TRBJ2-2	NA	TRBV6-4	CASSAGGWGTGELFF	TGTGCCAGCAGCGCAGGGGGCTGGGGCACCGGGGAGCTGTTTTTT
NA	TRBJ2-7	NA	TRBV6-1	CASRDLVTGHEQYF	TGTGCCAGCAGAGATCTCGTGACAGGCCACGAGCAGTACTTC
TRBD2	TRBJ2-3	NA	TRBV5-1	CASSLAGTSTSTDTQYF	TGCGCCAGCAGCTTGGCCGGGACTAGCACTAGCACAGATACGCAGTATTTT
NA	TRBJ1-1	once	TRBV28	CASSPPKNTEAFF	TGTGCCAGCAGTCCTCCGAAGAACACTGAAGCTTTCTTT
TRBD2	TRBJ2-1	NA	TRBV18	CASSPEIAGGSNEQFF	TGTGCCAGCTCACCAGAGATAGCGGGAGGATCTAATGAGCAGTTCTTC
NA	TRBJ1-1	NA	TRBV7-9	CASSFMENTEAFF	TGTGCCAGCAGCTTCATGGAGAACACTGAAGCTTTCTTT
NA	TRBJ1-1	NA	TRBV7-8	CASSLGTVTEAFF	TGTGCCAGCAGCTTAGGGACAGTCACTGAAGCTTTCTTT
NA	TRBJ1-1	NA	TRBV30	CAWEGFSTGEAFF	TGTGCCTGGGAGGGTTTTTCAACGGGCGAAGCTTTCTTT
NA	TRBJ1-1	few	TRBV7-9	CASSLVKGNTEAFF	TGTGCCAGCAGCTTAGTTAAGGGGAACACTGAAGCTTTCTTT
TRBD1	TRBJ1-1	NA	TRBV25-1	CASSGIQGAPGAEAFF	TGTGCCAGCAGTGGCATACAGGGGGCGCCCGGGGCTGAAGCTTTCTTT
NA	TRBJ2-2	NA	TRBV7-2	CASSVSREHTGELFF	TGTGCCAGCAGCGTCAGCCGGGAACACACCGGGGAGCTGTTTTTT
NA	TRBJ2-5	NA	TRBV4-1	CASKKTGRIETQYF	TGCGCCAGCAAAAAAACGGGGCGGATAGAGACCCAGTACTTC
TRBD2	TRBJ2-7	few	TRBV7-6	CASSLPPGGQYF	TGTGCCAGCAGCTTGCCCCCGGGAGGCCAGTACTTC
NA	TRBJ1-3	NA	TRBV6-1	CASRRGSGNTIYF	TGTGCCAGCCGCAGGGGCTCTGGAAACACCATATATTTT
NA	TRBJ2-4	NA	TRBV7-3	CASSLDTGRNIQYF	TGTGCCAGCAGCTTGGACACGGGCAGGAACATTCAGTACTTC
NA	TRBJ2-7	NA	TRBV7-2	CASSYGGLGEQYF	TGTGCCAGCAGCTATGGGGGGTTGGGCGAGCAGTACTTC
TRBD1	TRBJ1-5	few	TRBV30	CAWSNGQGIQPQHF	TGTGCCTGGAGTAACGGACAGGGAATTCAGCCCCAGCATTTT
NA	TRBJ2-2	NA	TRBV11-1	CASSFQGPSNTGELFF	TGTGCCAGCAGCTTTCAGGGACCGTCGAACACCGGGGAGCTGTTTTTT
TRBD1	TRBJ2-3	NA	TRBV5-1	CASGQQGGYTDTQYF	TGCGCCAGCGGACAACAGGGGGGCTACACAGATACGCAGTATTTT
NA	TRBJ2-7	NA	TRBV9	CASSVAQIPQYEQYF	TGTGCCAGCAGCGTAGCTCAGATACCGCAATACGAGCAGTACTTC
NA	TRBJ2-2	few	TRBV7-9	CASSLKMDWELFF	TGTGCCAGCAGCTTAAAAATGGACTGGGAGCTGTTTTTT
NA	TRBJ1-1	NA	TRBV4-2	CASSQGTQSVAFF	TGTGCCAGCAGCCAAGGAACACAGAGTGTGGCTTTCTTT
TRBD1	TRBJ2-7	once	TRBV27	CASSLRQGAGYEQYF	TGTGCCAGCAGTTTAAGACAGGGGGCGGGATACGAGCAGTACTTC
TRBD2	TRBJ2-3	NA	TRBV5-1	CASSLAEGGSTDTQYF	TGCGCCAGCAGCTTGGCCGAGGGCGGGAGTACAGATACGCAGTATTTT
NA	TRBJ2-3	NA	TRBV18	CASSPRLAASTDTQYF	TGTGCCAGCTCACCGAGGCTCGCGGCTAGCACAGATACGCAGTATTTT
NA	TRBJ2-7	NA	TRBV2	CASSLIGGSEQYF	TGTGCCAGCAGTCTTATAGGGGGTAGCGAGCAGTACTTC
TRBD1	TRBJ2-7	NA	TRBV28	CASSFNVGWRQGAKHEQYF	TGTGCCAGCAGTTTTAATGTGGGATGGAGACAGGGGGCGAAGCATGAGCAGTACTTC
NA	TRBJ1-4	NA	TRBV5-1	CASSRTWGTPNEKLFF	TGCGCCAGCAGTAGGACATGGGGGACCCCGAATGAAAAACTGTTTTTT
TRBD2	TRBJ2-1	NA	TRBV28	CASSLGPSGYNEQFF	TGTGCCAGCAGTTTGGGTCCTAGCGGGTACAATGAGCAGTTCTTC
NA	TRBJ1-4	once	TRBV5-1	CASRGTRETNEKLFF	TGCGCCAGCAGAGGGACTAGGGAAACTAATGAAAAACTGTTTTTT
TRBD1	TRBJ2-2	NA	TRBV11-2	CASSVDRRNTGELFF	TGTGCCAGCAGCGTGGACAGGAGGAACACCGGGGAGCTGTTTTTT
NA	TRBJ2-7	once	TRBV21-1	CASSSTSGNSYEQYF	TGTGCCAGCAGCAGCACTAGCGGGAACTCCTACGAGCAGTACTTC
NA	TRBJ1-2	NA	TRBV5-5	CASSLNGANYGYTF	TGTGCCAGCAGCTTGAACGGAGCTAACTATGGCTACACCTTC
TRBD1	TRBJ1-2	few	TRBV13	CASSRSGGYGYTF	TGTGCCAGCAGCAGATCAGGGGGCTATGGCTACACCTTC
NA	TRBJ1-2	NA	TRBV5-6	CASSRGYGYTF	TGTGCCAGCAGCCGGGGGTATGGCTACACCTTC
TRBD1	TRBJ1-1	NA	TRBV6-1	CASSARGQGRSTEAFF	TGTGCCAGCAGTGCCAGGGGACAGGGGCGTAGTACTGAAGCTTTCTTT
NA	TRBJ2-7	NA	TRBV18	CASSPESYEQYF	TGTGCCAGCTCACCCGAGTCCTACGAGCAGTACTTC
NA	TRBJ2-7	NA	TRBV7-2	CASSLGPGDVYEQYF	TGTGCCAGCAGCTTAGGACCGGGGGATGTCTACGAGCAGTACTTC
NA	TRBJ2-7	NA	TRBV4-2	CASSLRQANEQYF	TGTGCCAGCAGCCTTCGACAGGCCAACGAGCAGTACTTC
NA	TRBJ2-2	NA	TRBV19	CASSIQFAGELFF	TGTGCCAGTAGTATCCAGTTTGCCGGGGAGCTGTTTTTT
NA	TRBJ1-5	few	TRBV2	CASSGQIGQPQHF	TGTGCCAGCAGTGGCCAGATTGGCCAGCCCCAGCATTTT
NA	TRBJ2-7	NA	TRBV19	CATMGAVYYEQYF	TGTGCCACAATGGGTGCGGTATACTACGAGCAGTACTTC
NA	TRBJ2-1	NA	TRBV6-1	CASWPGGSSYNEQFF	TGTGCCAGCTGGCCTGGAGGGAGCTCCTACAATGAGCAGTTCTTC